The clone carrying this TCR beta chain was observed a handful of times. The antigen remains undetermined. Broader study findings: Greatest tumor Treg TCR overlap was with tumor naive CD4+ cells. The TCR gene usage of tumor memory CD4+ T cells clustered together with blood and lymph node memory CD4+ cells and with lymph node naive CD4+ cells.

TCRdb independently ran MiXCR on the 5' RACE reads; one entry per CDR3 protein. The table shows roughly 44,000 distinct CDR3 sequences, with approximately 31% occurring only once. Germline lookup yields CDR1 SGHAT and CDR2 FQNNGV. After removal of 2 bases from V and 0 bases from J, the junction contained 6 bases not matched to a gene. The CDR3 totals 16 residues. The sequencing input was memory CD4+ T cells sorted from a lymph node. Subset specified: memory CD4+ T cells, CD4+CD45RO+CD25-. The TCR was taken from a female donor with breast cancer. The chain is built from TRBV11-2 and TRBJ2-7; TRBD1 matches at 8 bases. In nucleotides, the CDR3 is TGTGCCAGCAGCTTAAACCGGGACAGGAGCTCCTACGAGCAGTACTTC. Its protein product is CASSLNRDRSSYEQYF. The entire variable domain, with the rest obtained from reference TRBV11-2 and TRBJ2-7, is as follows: EAGVAQSPRYKIIEKRQSVAFWCNPISGHATLYWYQQILGQGPKLLIQFQNNGVVDDSQLPKDRFSAERLKGVDSTLKIQPAKLEDSAVYLCASSLNRDRSSYEQYFGPGTRLTVT.